The 6 T cell receptor beta chains given below trace back to one sample, sequenced in a study of blood T cell repertoires in COVID-19. Assay used: immunoSEQ multiplex PCR; TCRdb lists only in-frame clones, some missing. The sample has about 70,000 clones, around 86% seen once; the top ten hold 29%. Sequences were obtained from peripheral blood. The receptor set was obtained from a woman older than 75 with active or convalescent COVID-19.

V gene TRBV5-4 combines with J gene TRBJ1-1; the match to TRBD1 covers 8 bases. Trimming at V came to 6 bases and at J to 2 bases, leaving 6 bases not matched to a gene. The CDR3 is made up of 14 amino acids. Germline V gives CDR1 SGHNT, CDR2 YYREEE (reference sequence). CDR3: CASTLTGANTEAFF. DNA for the CDR3: TGTGCCAGCACCCTGACAGGGGCCAACACTGAAGCTTTCTTT.

This chain links TRBV30 with TRBJ1-6; D uncertain. The CDR3 has 13 residues. Germline V CDR1 and CDR2: GTSNPN, SVGIG (reference sequence). V gave up 2 bases and J gave up 7 bases, with 9 bases separating them. The CDR3 nucleotides read TGTGCCTGGAGTCAACCCCGGAATTCACCCCTCCACTTT. Its protein is CAWSQPRNSPLHF.

The chain couples TRBV7-2 to TRBJ2-5, with D perhaps TRBD2 (6 bases). The CDR3 is 16 amino acids. Trimming removed 0 bases from V and 1 base from J, with 12 bases in between. Germline V gene data show CDR1 as SGHTA and CDR2 as FQGNSA. Written as DNA, the CDR3 is TGTGCCAGCAGCTTAGCTTTAGGCGGGACCCAAGAGACCCAGTACTTC. It yields the protein CASSLALGGTQETQYF. Full variable domain (rest looked up from reference TRBV7-2 and TRBJ2-5): GAGVSQSPSNKVTEKGKDVELRCDPISGHTALYWYRQSLGQGLEFLIYFQGNSAPDKSGLPSDRFSAERTGGSVSTLTIQRTQQEDSAVYLCASSLALGGTQETQYFGPGTRLLVL.

The chain recombines TRBV6-6 with TRBJ1-5, with 8 nucleotides matching TRBD1. The germline V gene has CDR1 MNHNY and CDR2 SVGAGI (reference sequence). V lost 6 bases and J lost 5; bases outside the gene matches: 9. The CDR3 covers 15 residues. The CDR3 DNA sequence: TGTGCCAGCAGCGGTGGACAGGGAAACCATCAGCCCCAGCATTTT. Residues: CASSGGQGNHQPQHF.

The chain uses TRBV9 and TRBJ2-2, with D hard to call. Trimming removed 0 bases from V and 3 bases from J, with 18 bases in between. CDR1 SGDLS and CDR2 YYNGEE come from the germline V gene. The CDR3 consists of 18 residues. In DNA, the CDR3 is TGTGCCAGCAGCGTAGTTGTCGGGTCTAGTAAGGACACCGGGGAGCTGTTTTTT. It yields the protein CASSVVVGSSKDTGELFF.

The CDR3 loop reads CASRNLGMGYGYTF. CDR3 in DNA: TGTGCCAGTAGAAACTTGGGCATGGGCTATGGCTACACCTTC. J is TRBJ1-2 and V is TRBV19; D gene uncertain. V was trimmed by 6 bases and J by 4 bases, leaving 15 bases between them. Germline V gene sequence: CDR1 LNHDA, CDR2 SQIVND (reference sequence). This CDR3 region has 14 residues.